These 9 T cell receptor beta chains were all obtained from the same sample, sequenced in a study of T cells in Graves' hyperthyroidism and ophthalmopathy. RNA transcripts gave rise to amplified TCR beta CDR3 regions. HTBI primers were employed in a first-round RT-PCR of the TCR CDR3. TCRdb independently ran MiXCR on the multiplex PCR reads; one entry per CDR3 protein. The repertoire holds 600,000 to 650,000 distinct CDR3 sequences, with around 21% as singletons. The source material was blood. The receptors stem from a man in his thirties or forties with Graves' ophthalmopathy.

The genes are TRBV29-1 and TRBJ2-7; no definite D call. Germline values: CDR1 SQVTM, CDR2 ANQGSEA. CDR3 size: 11 residues. Between the trimmed V and J ends, which lost 2 bases and 4 bases, there was a span of 6 bases. CDR3 loop: CSVEWGYEQYF. The CDR3 bases are TGCAGCGTTGAATGGGGTTACGAGCAGTACTTC.

There are many counts of this clonotype. The chain recombines TRBV7-2 with TRBJ1-5; no reliable D call. The CDR3 sequence is 13 residues long. Trimming shortened V by 5 bases and J by 5 bases, and 10 bases separated the two germline ends. The germline gives CDR1 SGHTA, CDR2 FQGNSA. For the CDR3, the DNA is TGTGCCAGCAGCCCCCAGAGCGATCAGCCCCAGCATTTT. This codes for CASSPQSDQPQHF.

CDR3 residues: CASSPLGGTGELFF. CDR3 in DNA: TGTGCCAGCAGTCCCCTGGGGGGGACCGGGGAGCTGTTTTTT. The V gene is TRBV27, the J gene TRBJ2-2; 7 nucleotides agree with TRBD2. J was trimmed by 5 bases and V by 5 bases; bases with no gene match: 5. The CDR3 runs 14 residues. CDR1 is MNHEY, CDR2 SMNVEV, per germline (reference sequence).

Judged by abundance, this clonotype is medium-sized. The gene calls are TRBV28 and TRBJ2-2; 8 bases align to TRBD2. The CDR3 is made up of 14 amino acids. With V trimmed by 6 bases and J by 6 bases, 6 bases remained unmatched. CDR1 is MDHEN, CDR2 SYDVKM, per germline. The CDR3 bases are TGTGCCAGCAGCGCGACTAGCGCCGCCGGGGAGCTGTTTTTT. Translation: CASSATSAAGELFF.

The V call is TRBV12-3 or TRBV12-4, the J call TRBJ2-2, with 8 bases aligning to TRBD1. This CDR3 has 15 residues. V was clipped by 6 bases and J by 5 bases; unmatched bases: 8. CDR3 sequence: CASRQRDRLTGELFF. The CDR3 coding sequence is TGTGCCAGCAGACAAAGGGACAGGCTTACCGGGGAGCTGTTTTTT.

This rearrangement joins TRBV6-1 to TRBJ2-2; 9 bases map to TRBD1. Germline V lookup: CDR1 MNHNS, CDR2 SASEGT. The CDR3 covers 15 residues. With V trimmed by 10 bases and J by 2 bases, 8 bases remained unmatched. The CDR3 coding sequence is TGTGCCATCGCGACGGGACAGGGAAACACCGGGGAGCTGTTTTTT. Its translation: CAIATGQGNTGELFF.

This clonotype was observed at least ten times. The chain links TRBV20-1 to TRBJ2-2; 14 bases match TRBD2. The CDR3 totals 16 residues. CDR1 is DFQATT and CDR2 is SNEGSKA in the germline V gene (reference sequence). V dropped 3 bases and J dropped 5; count of bases not matched to a gene: 5. The CDR3: CSASPGLAGVTGELFF. The CDR3 nucleotides read TGCAGTGCTAGTCCGGGACTAGCGGGAGTTACCGGGGAGCTGTTTTTT.

This clonotype came up a few times. This sequence joins TRBV6-2 or TRBV6-3 and TRBJ2-3, with 8 bases that match TRBD1. Germline trimming cut 2 bases from V and 2 bases from J; bases unmatched to any gene: 9. Germline V CDR1 and CDR2: MNHEY, SVGEGT. This CDR3 has 17 amino acids. Here the CDR3 reads CASSYGDRLHLTDTQYF. CDR3 DNA: TGTGCCAGCAGTTACGGGGACAGGCTGCACCTCACAGATACGCAGTATTTT.

Details on this clonotype: A much larger clone lies a single base off, so this may be a read error. The chain has TRBV30 and TRBJ2-5; 8 positions agree with TRBD2. The J call is in doubt because the DNA end fits TRBJ2-1 better. CDR3 length: 13 amino acids. From germline, CDR1 is GTSNPN and CDR2 SVGIG (reference sequence). The CDR3 loop is CAWSGGGSETQFF. DNA of the CDR3: TGTGCCTGGAGCGGGGGGGGCTCGGAGACCCAGTTCTTC.